This T cell receptor beta chain is from a study of identical twins. Study-wide findings and caveats: Zero-insertion analyses were open to partial confounding by invariant MAIT and iNKT cells.

This clonotype was seen only a few times. Its antigen is unidentified. TCRdb recomputed calls from the 5' RACE reads with MiXCR, one row per CDR3 protein. The sample has over 550,000 distinct CDR3 sequences; just over 7% are singletons. Germline CDR1 reads LNHDA; CDR2 reads SQIVND (reference sequence). CDR3 length equals 16 residues. With 6 bases removed from V and 6 bases from J, the gap between germline ends came to 21 bases. These data also featured in a second study, about yellow fever vaccine responses in identical twins.

This clonotype was sampled from a woman aged 18-29 years in good health. The source material was PBMCs. The gene calls are TRBV19 and TRBJ2-1; D is possibly TRBD1 or TRBD2 (5 bases each). CDR3 nucleotides: TGTGCCAGTAGGAGACAGCCTTTTGGGACCCGCAATGAGCAGTTCTTC. As protein: CASRRQPFGTRNEQFF. The full variable domain, completed using reference TRBV19 and TRBJ2-1, is DGGITQSPKYLFRKEGQNVTLSCEQNLNHDAMYWYRQDPGQGLRLIYYSQIVNDFQKGDIAEGYSVSREKKESFPLTVTSAQKNPTAFYLCASRRQPFGTRNEQFFGPGTRLTVL.